A selection of T cell receptor beta chains follows, all from one sample in a study of T-cell reconstitution after alpha-beta-depleted transplantation in children. MiXCR was run by TCRdb on the PCR reads, yielding one entry per CDR3 protein. Of 700,000 or so distinct CDR3 sequences in the sample, 10% to 15% were seen once. This specimen was PBMCs, taken before TCRalphabeta/CD19-depleted stem cell transplant. The receptor source for this set is a girl aged 2-10 years with congenital amegakaryocytic thrombocytopenia, due to receive a stem cell transplant. The CDR3 runs from the conserved cysteine through the conserved F or W. D genes are given only for firm matches. Clone size is shown for a subset of rows, as once, few, many or a class of expanded clone.

V	size	J	D	DNA	CDR3
TRBV5-1	.	TRBJ2-1	.	TGCGCCAGCAGCACCGGGTTCTTC	CASSTGFF
TRBV20-1	many	TRBJ1-4	TRBD1	TGCAGTGCCCGGGACAGGGAATATAATGAAAAACTGTTTTTT	CSARDREYNEKLFF
TRBV7-8	few	TRBJ1-3	.	TGTGCCAGCAGCCCGGGGGCGCAGTTGCCGGGTGTCTCTGGAAACACCATATATTTT	CASSPGAQLPGVSGNTIYF
TRBV12-3/TRBV12-4	many	TRBJ2-7	.	TGTGCCAGCAGTTTCGATCTGGAGTCCTACGAGCAGTACTTC	CASSFDLESYEQYF
TRBV5-1	few	TRBJ1-2	TRBD1	TGCGCCAGCAGCCCGACAGGGACGAGTGGCTACACCTTC	CASSPTGTSGYTF
TRBV20-1	few	TRBJ1-1	.	TGCAGTGCTAGAGATCAGCAACAGACACCCTGGACTGAAGCTTTCTTT	CSARDQQQTPWTEAFF
TRBV7-6	many	TRBJ2-3	TRBD2	TGTGCCAGCAGCTTCTTGTCCACCGGGACTAGCGGCACAGATACGCAGTATTTT	CASSFLSTGTSGTDTQYF
TRBV2	few	TRBJ1-1	.	TGTGCCACCAACATGAACACTGAAGCTTTCTTT	CATNMNTEAFF
TRBV20-1	.	TRBJ1-4	.	TGCAGTGCTAGAGAGTTTAAGATCTCAACTAATGAAAAACTGTTTTTT	CSAREFKISTNEKLFF
TRBV29-1	few	TRBJ2-2	TRBD2	TGCAGCGGAGCGGGAGTGACCGGGGAGCTGTTTTTT	CSGAGVTGELFF
TRBV20-1	many	TRBJ2-2	TRBD2	TGCAGTGCTTGGACTAGCGGGAGCTCCGGGGAGCTGTTTTTT	CSAWTSGSSGELFF
TRBV5-1	many	TRBJ2-1	TRBD2	TGCGCCAGCAGCTTGCGGCTAGCGGGGCTACCGGGGAATGAGCAGTTCTTC	CASSLRLAGLPGNEQFF
TRBV10-3	many	TRBJ2-3	.	TGTGCCATCAGAGGTGTGGGGACAGATACGCAGTATTTT	CAIRGVGTDTQYF
TRBV20-1	.	TRBJ2-5	TRBD1	TGCAGTGCCGCTTGGACAGGGGTCAGCCAAGAGACCCAGTACTTC	CSAAWTGVSQETQYF
TRBV10-3	many	TRBJ2-7	.	TGTGCCATATATACAGGGCATCCTAAGTACGAGCAGTACTTC	CAIYTGHPKYEQYF
TRBV6-5	few	TRBJ1-3	.	TGTGCCAGCAGTTACTCGACCGGGGTTGGAAACACCATATATTTT	CASSYSTGVGNTIYF
TRBV12-3/TRBV12-4	few	TRBJ2-1	TRBD2	TGTGCCACGCTAGCGGGACCCGAAAATGAGCAGTTCTTC	CATLAGPENEQFF
TRBV20-1	many	TRBJ2-1	.	TGCAGTGCTAGCGGGAGACTCACCTCTGACGGGCAGTTCTTC	CSASGRLTSDGQFF
TRBV27	many	TRBJ2-4	.	TGTGCCAGCAGTTCCCCGGGCAACATTCAGTACTTC	CASSSPGNIQYF
TRBV5-1	.	TRBJ1-1	TRBD1	TGCGCCAGCAGCTTCGGACAGGGACAGGGCAAGGCTTTCTTT	CASSFGQGQGKAFF
TRBV28	.	TRBJ1-3	.	TGTGCCAGCATGGGGCAGGGTGGAAACACCATATATTTT	CASMGQGGNTIYF
TRBV20-1	many	TRBJ1-6	.	TGCAGTGCTAGCCAGCGGAGCTCCTATAATTCACCCCTCCACTTT	CSASQRSSYNSPLHF
TRBV29-1	few	TRBJ2-5	.	TGCAGCGTTGAGCTGGAACAAGAGACCCAGTACTTC	CSVELEQETQYF
TRBV20-1	many	TRBJ2-1	.	TGCAGTGCTTGCTCCTTAGCGGACCTATCCTACAATGAGCAGTTCTTC	CSACSLADLSYNEQFF
TRBV5-1	.	TRBJ2-1	.	TGCGCCAGCAGAAAGGGAGCACAGGGCCATGAGCAGTTCTTC	CASRKGAQGHEQFF
TRBV29-1	.	TRBJ2-1	.	TGCAGCGTTGAAGGGACCACGGGGCAGTTCTTC	CSVEGTTGQFF
TRBV11-2	.	TRBJ1-2	.	TGTGCCAGCAGCACACAGAGGATCTATGGCTACACCTTC	CASSTQRIYGYTF
TRBV5-1	few	TRBJ2-7	.	TGCGCCAGCAGCCGGGGGACAGCCGATTCCCACGCCTCCGAGCAGTACTTC	CASSRGTADSHASEQYF
TRBV12-3/TRBV12-4	many	TRBJ2-1	.	TGTGCCAGCAGTTTTCGGCCGGTAAGCTCCTACAATGAGCAGTTCTTC	CASSFRPVSSYNEQFF
TRBV20-1	many	TRBJ2-7	.	TGCAGTGCTAGTGATGATGTGTGGCGTAGGAAATCCTACGAGCAGTACTTC	CSASDDVWRRKSYEQYF
TRBV6-5	many	TRBJ2-7	TRBD2	TGTGCCGGGGGGACTACAGGCGAGCAGTACTTC	CAGGTTGEQYF
TRBV5-1	few	TRBJ2-1	.	TGCGCCAGCAGCTTGGGCCAACCGGACTCTAGGGGGAATGAGCAGTTCTTC	CASSLGQPDSRGNEQFF
TRBV12-3/TRBV12-4	few	TRBJ2-1	.	TGTGCCAGCTCCTCCCACGTTGCGATTGAGCAGTTCTTC	CASSSHVAIEQFF
TRBV6-2/TRBV6-3	.	TRBJ1-5	TRBD1	TGTGCCAGCAGTTACTCCGGGACAGGGGCGACTCAGCCCCAGCATTTT	CASSYSGTGATQPQHF
TRBV4-1	.	TRBJ2-5	TRBD1	TGCGCCAGCAGCCAAACCGGGACAGCCCAAGAGACCCAGTACTTC	CASSQTGTAQETQYF
TRBV15	.	TRBJ2-5	.	TGTGCCACCAGCAGAGATAAAGGGAAAGAGACCCAGTACTTC	CATSRDKGKETQYF
TRBV12-3/TRBV12-4	few	TRBJ1-2	.	TGTGCCAGCAGTTTAGGAGAAGGGAAACACTATGGCTACACCTTC	CASSLGEGKHYGYTF
TRBV30	few	TRBJ2-7	.	TGTGCCTGGAGAGGGGACATCTACGAGCAGTACTTC	CAWRGDIYEQYF
TRBV6-5	few	TRBJ1-4	.	TGTGCCAGCAGTCTATTCCCGTTGTCGAGTGAAAAACTGTTTTTT	CASSLFPLSSEKLFF
TRBV5-1	many	TRBJ2-3	TRBD2	TGCGCCAGCAGTTTTGCCCTAGCGGGAGGATACACAGATACGCAGTATTTT	CASSFALAGGYTDTQYF
TRBV20-1	few	TRBJ1-2	.	TGCAGTGCTAGAAAAGGCTATGGCTACACCTTC	CSARKGYGYTF
TRBV15	many	TRBJ2-1	.	TGTGCCACCAGCAAGACTAGTTTCTACAATGAGCAGTTCTTC	CATSKTSFYNEQFF
TRBV20-1	.	TRBJ2-1	TRBD2	TGCAGTGCCATCCAACTAGCGGCCCACGCAAATGAGCAGTTCTTC	CSAIQLAAHANEQFF
TRBV20-1	.	TRBJ2-7	TRBD2	TGCAGTGCTAGGACCGCGACTAGCGGAGACTCCTACGAGCAGTACTTC	CSARTATSGDSYEQYF
TRBV2	.	TRBJ1-2	TRBD1	TGTGCCAGCATTCTAGCATGGGGACAGGTCGCCTATGGCTACACCTTC	CASILAWGQVAYGYTF
TRBV7-6	.	TRBJ1-1	.	TGTGCCAGCAGTTCGGGTTCCAAAATGAACACTGAAGCTTTCTTT	CASSSGSKMNTEAFF
TRBV5-5	.	TRBJ2-2	.	TGTGCCAGCAGCTTTGAATTCGCGAACACCGGGGAGCTGTTTTTT	CASSFEFANTGELFF